Listed here are 24 T cell receptor beta chains from one sample, sequenced in a study of blood T cells in healthy people across ages. PCR was performed a second time for about 7 to 12 cycles using a sample-barcoded 5' primer and a J-beta primer mix. TCRdb itself ran the 5' RACE reads through MiXCR, one entry per CDR3 protein. This table has roughly 1.6 million distinct CDR3 sequences, roughly a third appearing once. The specimen sequenced was blood. The source is a woman aged 30 to 39 in good health.

The V and J genes are TRBV20-1 and TRBJ1-1, with D possibly matching TRBD1 (5 bases). The CDR3 is 14 residues long. V was shortened by 6 bases and J by 3 bases, with 17 bases between the two germline ends. Looked up from germline, CDR1 is DFQATT and CDR2 is SNEGSKA (reference sequence). CDR3 in amino acids: CSAQGVRGDTEAFF. CDR3 nucleotides: TGCAGTGCCCAAGGGGTCCGGGGGGACACTGAAGCTTTCTTT.

This clonotype was counted only a few times. The chain employs TRBV7-8 and TRBJ2-4; 9 positions match TRBD2. The CDR3 contains 15 residues. Germline CDR1 and CDR2: SGHVS and FQNEAQ. V lost 2 bases to trimming and J lost 9 bases; unmatched junction nucleotides: 8. CDR3 coding DNA: TGTGCCAGCAGCTTAACTATTGGGACTAGCTCCATTCAGTACTTC. It codes for CASSLTIGTSSIQYF. Full variable domain (missing parts from reference TRBV7-8 and TRBJ2-4): GAGVSQSPRYKVAKRGQDVALRCDPISGHVSLFWYQQALGQGPEFLTYFQNEAQLDKSGLPSDRFFAERPEGSVSTLKIQRTQQEDSAVYLCASSLTIGTSSIQYFGAGTRLSVL.

This clonotype was recorded at least ten times. V and J are TRBV3-1 and TRBJ2-7; no reliable D call. Germline V gives CDR1 LGHDT, CDR2 YNNKEL (reference sequence). The CDR3 covers 11 residues. V shed 0 bases and J shed 5 bases, with 2 bases lying between them. The CDR3 spells CASSQDHEQYF. The CDR3 DNA reads as TGTGCCAGCAGCCAAGATCACGAGCAGTACTTC.

This sequence joins TRBV29-1 and TRBJ1-1; D might be TRBD1 (5 bases). Germline V gives CDR1 SQVTM, CDR2 ANQGSEA. The V and J ends lost 7 bases and 1 base respectively, with 13 bases between them. CDR3 length equals 13 residues. The CDR3 region is CSAGTPPNTEAFF. Here the CDR3 DNA reads TGCAGCGCTGGGACCCCGCCGAACACTGAAGCTTTCTTT.

This clonotype was recorded a few times. This chain links TRBV7-9 with TRBJ1-4; D is perhaps TRBD1 (6 bases). Trimming pared 5 bases from V and 11 bases from J, leaving 21 bases between. In germline, CDR1 is SEHNR, CDR2 FQNEAQ (reference sequence). CDR3 size: 15 residues. The CDR3 sequence: CASSKVTGAMDKLFF. CDR3 in DNA: TGTGCCAGCAGCAAGGTCACGGGGGCTATGGATAAACTGTTTTTT.

The chain recombines TRBV2 with TRBJ2-5, with D maybe TRBD2 (6 bases). CDR3 length equals 15 residues. In germline, CDR1 is SNHLY, CDR2 FYNNEI. V was shortened by 4 bases and J by 11 bases, with 23 bases between the two germline ends. CDR3 in amino acids: CASSGGRDTTGTQYF. The CDR3, as DNA: TGTGCCAGCAGTGGGGGACGGGATACAACCGGGACTCAGTACTTC.

The chain couples TRBV15 to TRBJ2-7; 8 bases line up with TRBD2. Per the germline V gene, CDR1 is LNHNV and CDR2 is YYDKDF (reference sequence). V trimming: 5 bases; J trimming: 1 base; junction bases outside the gene matches: 10. The length of the CDR3 is 16 residues. The CDR3 sequence: CATSEGSGVRSYEQYF. CDR3 nucleotides: TGTGCCACCAGCGAGGGTAGCGGGGTCCGATCCTACGAGCAGTACTTC.

The chain joins TRBV5-5 to TRBJ2-7, with TRBD2 identical over 7 bases. V shed 1 base and J 6 bases; nucleotides not matched to a gene: 4. CDR1 SGHKS and CDR2 YYEKEE come from the germline V gene (reference sequence). The CDR3 is 13 amino acids. The CDR3 nucleotides are TGTGCCAGCAGCTTGTTTCTAGCGGCCGAGCAGTACTTC. It is translated as CASSLFLAAEQYF.

The V and J genes are TRBV6-1 and TRBJ2-3; tentative D call: TRBD1 (7 bases). Germline CDR1 MNHNS, CDR2 SASEGT. The CDR3 has 16 residues. The V and J ends lost 5 bases and 3 bases respectively, with 18 bases between them. The CDR3 here is CASSLHYRGGTDTQYF. Here the CDR3 DNA reads TGTGCCAGCAGTCTTCATTACAGGGGAGGTACAGATACGCAGTATTTT.

This clonotype has a count of ten or more. V gene TRBV7-2 combines with J gene TRBJ2-5; 12 nucleotides align to TRBD2. Unmatched junction bases numbered 7, after V lost 3 bases and J lost 5 bases. The CDR3 runs 16 residues. Germline-derived CDR1 and CDR2 are SGHTA and FQGNSA. The CDR3: CASSFRFTSGGETQYF. The CDR3 coding sequence is TGTGCCAGCAGCTTTCGTTTTACTAGCGGGGGGGAGACCCAGTACTTC.

This clonotype has at least ten counts. In nucleotides, the CDR3 is TGTGCCAGCATTGGGCAGGGGGCCTCAGGGGCCAACGTCCTGACTTTC. Protein sequence: CASIGQGASGANVLTF. The gene calls are TRBV6-1 and TRBJ2-6; 8 bases agree with TRBD1. Trimming cost V 7 bases and J 4 bases; bases outside gene matches: 9. CDR1 is MNHNS and CDR2 is SASEGT in the germline V gene. The CDR3 sequence is 16 residues long.

To note about this clonotype: One junction end disagrees with the germline gene, perhaps due to a read error. The rearrangement links TRBV6-6 to TRBJ2-5, with D tentatively TRBD1 (6 bases). The end of the DNA fits TRBJ2-7 better, so the J call may be wrong. CDR3 length: 13 residues. The germline V gene encodes CDR1 MNHNY and CDR2 SVGAGI (reference sequence). CDR3 protein: CASRYLQGHEQYF. In nucleotides, the CDR3 is TGTGCCAGCAGGTACTTACAGGGCCACGAGCAGTACTTC.

There are a few counts of this clonotype. This chain connects TRBV18 to TRBJ2-1; TRBD2 aligns across 7 bases. Germline CDR1 KGHSH, CDR2 LQKENI. V gave up 4 bases and J gave up 4 bases; unmatched junction bases: 10. The CDR3 spans 16 residues. The DNA for the CDR3 is TGTGCCAGCTCACTCCCTGGTGGTAGCGGGTACAATGAGCAGTTCTTC. It yields the protein CASSLPGGSGYNEQFF.

This clonotype was recorded a few times. The chain carries TRBV7-9 and TRBJ2-5, with D perhaps TRBD2 (5 bases). There are 12 residues in the CDR3. The V end lost 11 bases, the J end lost 0 bases, and 10 bases lay between the germline ends. Looked up from germline, CDR1 is SEHNR and CDR2 is FQNEAQ (reference sequence). CDR3 sequence reads: CACSGYQETQYF. CDR3 nucleotides: TGTGCCTGCTCGGGGTACCAAGAGACCCAGTACTTC. Using reference TRBV7-9 and TRBJ2-5 for the parts outside the CDR3, the full variable domain is DTGVSQNPRHKITKRGQNVTFRCDPISEHNRLYWYRQTLGQGPEFLTYFQNEAQLEKSRLLSDRFSAERPKGSFSTLEIQRTEQGDSAMYLCACSGYQETQYFGPGTRLLVL.

The genes are TRBV3-1 and TRBJ2-5; a weak D match, TRBD2 (8 bases). This CDR3 is built from 14 residues. Germline loops: CDR1 LGHDT, CDR2 YNNKEL (reference sequence). V was shortened by 11 bases and J by 1 base, with 17 bases between the two germline ends. CDR3 in DNA: TGTGCCGTAAGGGACAGCGGGGGCCAAGAGACCCAGTACTTC. Its translation is CAVRDSGGQETQYF.

This clonotype was counted once. This clone may be a read error of a much larger clone one base away. The chain uses TRBV4-1 and TRBJ2-7; D is ambiguous. V lost 1 base and J lost 7, with 14 bases in between. This CDR3 is built from 14 residues. Per the germline V gene, CDR1 is MGHRA and CDR2 is YSYEKL. The CDR3 DNA reads as TGCGCCAGCAGCCAAGTATATAGGAGCTGGGAGCAGTACTTC. This sequence encodes CASSQVYRSWEQYF.

The V and J genes are TRBV6-1 and TRBJ2-3; 8 positions match TRBD1. The germline V gene encodes CDR1 MNHNS and CDR2 SASEGT. CDR3 length: 15 residues. The junction had 9 bases not matched to a gene; V was cut back by 10 bases and J by 0 bases. The CDR3: CAIKDRARSTDTQYF. CDR3 coding DNA: TGTGCCATCAAGGACAGGGCTCGCAGCACAGATACGCAGTATTTT.

The chain links TRBV29-1 to TRBJ1-1; D call uncertain. The V end was cut by 2 bases, the J end by 3 bases, with 25 bases between. Germline V lookup: CDR1 SQVTM, CDR2 ANQGSEA. The CDR3 sequence is 18 residues long. CDR3 in DNA: TGCAGCGTTGAATGGATTCGTGAGGGTCGAGCAGGTGACACTGAAGCTTTCTTT. It translates to CSVEWIREGRAGDTEAFF.

This clonotype showed up just a few times. Possible read error: a much larger clone is one base away. The V and J genes are TRBV27 and TRBJ2-4, with TRBD2 as a possible D gene (5 bases). Trimming removed 2 bases from V and 9 bases from J, with 8 bases in between. The germline V gene has CDR1 MNHEY and CDR2 SMNVEV (reference sequence). This CDR3 comprises 12 residues. The CDR3 loop is CASSLGRGIQYF. CDR3 sequence (DNA): TGTGCCAGCAGTTTAGGCCGGGGCATTCAGTACTTC.

This clonotype was detected only a few times. One end of the junction is discordant with germline, which a read error may explain. The chain is built from TRBV20-1 and TRBJ2-1, with D tentatively TRBD2 (5 bases). The germline V gene encodes CDR1 DFQATT and CDR2 SNEGSKA (reference sequence). This CDR3 spans 16 amino acids. Written as DNA, the CDR3 is TGCAGTGCTATTCCAATGGACGCGGGCTTTTACACTGAGCAGTTCTTC. Translated, it gives CSAIPMDAGFYTEQFF.

This clonotype was recorded a few times. The chain is built from TRBV28 and TRBJ2-1; 13 bases agree with TRBD2. V was clipped by 3 bases and J by 3 bases; unmatched bases: 8. Per the germline V gene, CDR1 is MDHEN and CDR2 is SYDVKM. This CDR3 has 18 amino acids. The CDR3 DNA sequence: TGTGCCAGCAGTTTCTTCGGACTAGCGGGAGCGAACTACAATGAGCAGTTCTTC. Amino acid sequence: CASSFFGLAGANYNEQFF. The full variable domain, rest sourced from reference TRBV28 and TRBJ2-1, is DVKVTQSSRYLVKRTGEKVFLECVQDMDHENMFWYRQDPGLGLRLIYFSYDVKMKEKGDIPEGYSVSREKKERFSLILESASTNQTSMYLCASSFFGLAGANYNEQFFGPGTRLTVL.

The J gene is TRBJ2-7, the V gene TRBV20-1; a weak D match, TRBD2 (7 bases). From germline, CDR1 is DFQATT and CDR2 SNEGSKA (reference sequence). The CDR3 extends over 14 amino acids. Between the trimmed V and J ends, which lost 4 bases and 6 bases, there was a span of 19 bases. CDR3 sequence reads: CSAITSGGRGEQYF. The CDR3, as DNA: TGCAGTGCTATCACCTCGGGGGGCCGGGGCGAGCAGTACTTC.

V gene TRBV20-1 combines with J gene TRBJ2-1; D may be TRBD1 or TRBD2 (5 bases each). The V end was cut by 5 bases, the J end by 4 bases, with 21 bases between. The CDR3 contains 16 residues. Germline V gene lookup returns CDR1 DFQATT and CDR2 SNEGSKA (reference sequence). CDR3 DNA sequence: TGCAGTGCTCCGAACCCTGGGGCTAGCAGGTACAATGAGCAGTTCTTC. Translating gives CSAPNPGASRYNEQFF.

The chain recombines TRBV5-5 with TRBJ2-1, with 9 bases identical to TRBD2. V shed 1 base, J shed 0 bases, and the junction held 8 bases outside the gene matches. From germline, CDR1 is SGHKS and CDR2 YYEKEE (reference sequence). The CDR3 is made up of 18 amino acids. This CDR3 reads CASSLSGLAPSSYNEQFF. CDR3 bases: TGTGCCAGCAGCTTGTCTGGACTAGCGCCAAGCTCCTACAATGAGCAGTTCTTC. The entire variable domain, with the rest obtained from reference TRBV5-5 and TRBJ2-1, is as follows: DAGVTQSPTHLIKTRGQQVTLRCSPISGHKSVSWYQQVLGQGPQFIFQYYEKEERGRGNFPDRFSARQFPNYSSELNVNALLLGDSALYLCASSLSGLAPSSYNEQFFGPGTRLTVL.